This T cell receptor (beta chain) emerged from a study of Ad26.COV2.S vaccination and SARS-CoV-2 variants. In the study overall: Once or twice, 56 days apart, Ad26.COV2.S was delivered intramuscularly. Study conclusions and caveats: Analyses of TCR breadth and depth may have underestimated total T cell responses.

The count of this clone is one. The antigen remains unidentified. Germline values: CDR1 SEHNR, CDR2 FQNEAQ (reference sequence). V dropped 1 base and J dropped 1 base, with 13 bases sitting between them. The CDR3 is 16 amino acids. Sequencing used immunoSEQ multiplex PCR; TCRdb keeps in-frame clones, though not all of them. This sample has some 330,000 clones, with 90% found just once. Treatment of the sample: roughly 19 received Ad26.COV2.S at low or high dose, single or two shots; roughly 5 received placebo; per-sample allocation not given. Collection of samples fell on day 63 after the first vaccine or placebo injection.

The starting material was peripheral blood, obtained in a trial of Ad26.COV2.S vaccine versus placebo. The gene calls are TRBV7-9 and TRBJ1-1, with D maybe TRBD1 (6 bases). This TCR derives from a person between 18 and 65 years old who received the Ad26.COV2.S COVID-19 vaccine or a placebo. The CDR3 coding sequence is TGTGCCAGCAGCTTAGGAAAGGGGGGGACGAACACTGAAGCTTTCTTT. Translated: CASSLGKGGTNTEAFF.